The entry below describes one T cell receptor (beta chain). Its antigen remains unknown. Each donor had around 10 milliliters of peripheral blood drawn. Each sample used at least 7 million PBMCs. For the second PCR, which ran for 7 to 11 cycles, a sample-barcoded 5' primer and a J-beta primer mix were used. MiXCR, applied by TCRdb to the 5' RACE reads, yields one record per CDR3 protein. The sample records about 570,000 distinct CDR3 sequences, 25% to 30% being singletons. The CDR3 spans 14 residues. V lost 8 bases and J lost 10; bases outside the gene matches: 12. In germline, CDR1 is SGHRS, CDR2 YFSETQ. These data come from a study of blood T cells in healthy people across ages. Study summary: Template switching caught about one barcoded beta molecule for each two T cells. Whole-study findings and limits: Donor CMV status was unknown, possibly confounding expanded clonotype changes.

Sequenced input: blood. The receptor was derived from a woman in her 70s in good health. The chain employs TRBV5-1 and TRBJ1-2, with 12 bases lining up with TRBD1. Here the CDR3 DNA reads TGCGCCAGTGGTTCCGGGACAGGGGGCCTTGCCTACACCTTC. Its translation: CASGSGTGGLAYTF.